These 27 T cell receptor beta chains share one sample of origin, sequenced in a study of control samples from healthy donors and cancer patients. Sequencing used immunoSEQ multiplex PCR; TCRdb keeps in-frame clones, though not all of them. The table has 120,000 or so clones, roughly 86% seen once. The specimen sequenced was blood. The receptors stem from a man aged 60 to 69 in good health.

This sequence joins TRBV19 and TRBJ1-5; the D gene is possibly TRBD1 (5 bases). This CDR3 contains 15 residues. Per the germline V gene, CDR1 is LNHDA and CDR2 is SQIVND (reference sequence). Deletions cut 0 bases from V and 4 bases from J, with 10 bases between. CDR3 protein: CASSIETGGNQPQHF. CDR3 coding DNA: TGTGCCAGTAGTATAGAAACCGGGGGAAATCAGCCCCAGCATTTT.

This clone was seen just once. The rearrangement links TRBV28 to TRBJ1-5, with D possibly being TRBD1 (6 bases). V was trimmed by 3 bases and J by 1 base, leaving 13 bases between them. CDR1 and CDR2 (germline): MDHEN, SYDVKM. The CDR3 contains 16 residues. The CDR3 region has the DNA TGTGCCAGCAGTTTCGGACAGCGAATGAGCAATCAGCCCCAGCATTTT. Protein sequence: CASSFGQRMSNQPQHF.

This clone was detected a few times. The chain recombines TRBV7-2 with TRBJ1-2, with 9 bases fitting TRBD1. Germline CDR1 reads SGHTA; CDR2 reads FQGNSA. V shed 3 bases, J shed 8 bases, and the junction held 7 bases outside the gene matches. The CDR3 length is 14 residues. CDR3 in DNA: TGTGCCAGCAGCTTCACACCGGGACAGGGAGGCTACACCTTC. Residues: CASSFTPGQGGYTF.

The rearrangement joins TRBV4-1 to TRBJ1-1; D gene unclear. The CDR3 length is 16 residues. Germline-derived CDR1 and CDR2 are MGHRA and YSYEKL. V gave up 0 bases and J gave up 2 bases, with 13 bases separating them. Here the CDR3 reads CASSQEDLLVNTEAFF. CDR3 DNA: TGCGCCAGCAGCCAAGAGGACTTACTGGTAAACACTGAAGCTTTCTTT.

The chain is built from TRBV5-1 and TRBJ1-1; 9 positions agree with TRBD1. The trim removed 3 bases at V and 2 bases at J, leaving 11 bases unmatched. The germline CDR1 and CDR2 sequences are SGHRS and YFSETQ. The CDR3 has 17 amino acids. Written as DNA, the CDR3 is TGCGCCAGCAGCTCGCTGGACAGGGGAGATGTAAACACTGAAGCTTTCTTT. Translation: CASSSLDRGDVNTEAFF. The whole variable domain, filled in from reference TRBV5-1 and TRBJ1-1, reads KAGVTQTPRYLIKTRGQQVTLSCSPISGHRSVSWYQQTPGQGLQFLFEYFSETQRNKGNFPGRFSGRQFSNSRSEMNVSTLELGDSALYLCASSSLDRGDVNTEAFFGQGTRLTVV.

A few counts support this clone. The rearrangement joins TRBV14 to TRBJ1-2; the D gene is possibly TRBD1 (6 bases). CDR1 and CDR2 (germline): SGHDN, FVKESK. CDR3 length: 13 amino acids. V gave up 4 bases and J gave up 6 bases, with 12 bases separating them. The CDR3 DNA sequence: TGTGCCAGCAGCCGGAGACAGGCCGATGGCTACACCTTC. Its protein product is CASSRRQADGYTF.

V and J are TRBV29-1 and TRBJ1-2; tentatively, D is TRBD1 (6 bases). The germline CDR1 and CDR2 sequences are SQVTM and ANQGSEA. This CDR3 comprises 13 residues. V shed 4 bases and J shed 4 bases, with 13 bases lying between them. The CDR3 region is CSVAIGQFYGYTF. The CDR3, as DNA: TGCAGCGTTGCCATCGGACAGTTCTATGGCTACACCTTC. The complete variable domain, with remaining parts taken from reference TRBV29-1 and TRBJ1-2, reads SAVISQKPSRDICQRGTSLTIQCQVDSQVTMMFWYRQQPGQSLTLIATANQGSEATYESGFVIDKFPISRPNLTFSTLTVSNMSPEDSSIYLCSVAIGQFYGYTFGSGTRLTVV.

CDR3 amino acids: CASSMHNGQINYGYTF. The DNA for the CDR3 is TGTGCCAGCAGTATGCATAACGGACAGATTAACTATGGCTACACCTTC. This rearrangement joins TRBV27 to TRBJ1-2; TRBD1 is a possible D gene (6 bases). The length of the CDR3 is 16 residues. Trimming took off 5 bases at V and 1 base at J, with 17 bases between the two ends. Germline assignment: CDR1 MNHEY and CDR2 SMNVEV (reference sequence).

The rearrangement uses TRBV19 and TRBJ1-6, with D unresolved. This CDR3 has 19 amino acids. Germline CDR1 is LNHDA and CDR2 is SQIVND (reference sequence). V dropped 6 bases and J dropped 0 bases, with 21 bases sitting between them. The DNA for the CDR3 is TGTGCCAGTAGAGTACGGTCCGGGCCCTCTAGCTCCTATAATTCACCCCTCCACTTT. It translates to CASRVRSGPSSSYNSPLHF.

By share of the sample, this clone is medium-sized (0.01 to 0.1%). The V gene is TRBV18, the J gene TRBJ1-1, with D maybe TRBD1 (5 bases). Between the trimmed V and J ends, which lost 4 bases and 8 bases, there was a span of 14 bases. Germline CDR1 KGHSH, CDR2 LQKENI. The CDR3 contains 13 residues. Here the CDR3 DNA reads TGTGCCAGCTCACGCCAGACAGACTCGGAAGCTTTCTTT. It yields the protein CASSRQTDSEAFF.

This clone appeared once. The chain is built from TRBV9 and TRBJ2-2; D ambiguous. V lost 3 bases and J 4 bases, leaving 10 bases between the germline ends. Germline CDR1 SGDLS, CDR2 YYNGEE. The CDR3 extends over 14 amino acids. The CDR3 loop reads CASSAHGGTGELFF. The CDR3 region has the DNA TGTGCCAGCAGCGCCCACGGTGGCACCGGGGAGCTGTTTTTT.

Comments on this clone: Other nucleotide sequences in the sample specify the same CDR3. The chain carries TRBV28 and TRBJ1-3; D is ambiguous. Germline CDR1 MDHEN, CDR2 SYDVKM. CDR3 length equals 12 residues. V shed 6 bases and J shed 4 bases, with 7 bases lying between them. CDR3 DNA: TGTGCCAGCAGCTTGGGGGGAAACACCATATATTTT. Translating gives CASSLGGNTIYF.

For this clone: One end of the junction does not line up with germline, which may come from a read error. The rearrangement links TRBV5-1 to TRBJ1-1; a weak D match, TRBD1 (6 bases). CDR3 size: 14 residues. The germline V gene encodes CDR1 SGHRS and CDR2 YFSETQ. For the CDR3, the DNA is TGCGCCAGCAGATTGGACAGATTGAACACTGAAGCTTTCTTT. Translated, it gives CASRLDRLNTEAFF.

The chain links TRBV12-3 or TRBV12-4 to TRBJ1-2; perhaps TRBD1 as D (5 bases). V was cut by 7 bases and J by 8 bases, with 17 bases left in between. The CDR3 is 13 amino acids. CDR3 residues: CASTPGGWKGYTF. DNA for the CDR3: TGTGCCAGCACCCCTGGGGGGTGGAAGGGCTACACCTTC.

CDR3 nucleotide sequence: TGTGCCAGCAGTTACGAAAGCCCAGGTATGAACACTGAAGCTTTCTTT. The encoded protein is CASSYESPGMNTEAFF. The chain carries TRBV6-2 or TRBV6-3 and TRBJ1-1; D remains ambiguous. The CDR3 totals 16 residues. Germline CDR1 MNHEY, CDR2 SVGEGT. The V and J ends lost 2 bases and 0 bases respectively, with 13 bases between them.

This chain connects TRBV10-1 to TRBJ2-2; D unclear. Germline CDR1 is WNHNN and CDR2 is SYGVQD (reference sequence). V was clipped by 6 bases and J by 0 bases, with 14 bases between them. CDR3 length: 16 amino acids. CDR3: CASSGSGIANTGELFF. CDR3 coding DNA: TGCGCCAGCAGCGGTTCAGGAATCGCGAACACCGGGGAGCTGTTTTTT.

The rearrangement joins TRBV18 to TRBJ2-2; no clear D. Germline assignment: CDR1 KGHSH and CDR2 LQKENI. The length of the CDR3 is 16 residues. V was trimmed by 0 bases and J by 1 base, leaving 9 bases between them. This CDR3 reads CASSPPFSGNTGELFF. CDR3 nucleotide sequence: TGTGCCAGCTCACCACCGTTTTCGGGGAACACCGGGGAGCTGTTTTTT.

V usage is TRBV29-1 and J usage is TRBJ2-3; tentatively, D is TRBD1 or TRBD2 (6 bases each). The germline CDR1 and CDR2 sequences are SQVTM and ANQGSEA. The CDR3 consists of 15 residues. Trimming left V 4 bases short and J 4 bases short, with 18 bases between. The CDR3: CSVVLPSGAPDTQYF. The CDR3 DNA reads TGCAGCGTTGTACTGCCCTCGGGGGCGCCAGATACGCAGTATTTT.

The J gene is TRBJ1-5, the V gene TRBV29-1; 7 bases align to TRBD1. Losses at the gene ends were 4 bases for V and 0 bases for J; bases not matched to a gene: 3. This CDR3 has 14 residues. In germline, CDR1 is SQVTM, CDR2 ANQGSEA. The CDR3 DNA reads TGCAGCGTTGGGGGACAGTCTAGCAATCAGCCCCAGCATTTT. It yields the protein CSVGGQSSNQPQHF.

V is TRBV4-3 and J is TRBJ1-2; 8 bases fit TRBD1. The CDR3 runs to 15 residues. Germline V CDR1 and CDR2: LGHNA, YSLEER. The junction had 8 bases not matched to a gene; V was cut back by 0 bases and J by 8 bases. CDR3 sequence (DNA): TGCGCCAGCAGCCAAGATTATGTAGGACAGGGCGGCTACACCTTC. Translated, it gives CASSQDYVGQGGYTF.

Here the CDR3 reads CASSRRLETQYF. In DNA, the CDR3 is TGTGCCAGCAGCCGCCGGTTGGAGACCCAGTACTTC. V is TRBV3-1 (or the pseudogene TRBV3-2) and J is TRBJ2-5; no definite D call. Trimming stripped 4 bases from V and 5 bases from J, with 8 bases between. This CDR3 is 12 amino acids long. Germline CDR1 LGHDT, CDR2 YNNKEL (reference sequence).

The V and J genes are TRBV6-2 or TRBV6-3 and TRBJ2-2, with 8 bases aligning to TRBD2. Germline V gene lookup returns CDR1 MNHEY and CDR2 SVGEGT. CDR3 length: 17 amino acids. Losses at the gene ends were 6 bases for V and 1 base for J; bases not matched to a gene: 10. CDR3: CASSPPRLAGNTGELFF. The DNA for the CDR3 is TGTGCCAGCAGCCCTCCAAGGCTAGCGGGGAACACCGGGGAGCTGTTTTTT.

V usage is TRBV27 and J usage is TRBJ1-2, with D uncertain. Per the germline V gene, CDR1 is MNHEY and CDR2 is SMNVEV (reference sequence). V gave up 6 bases and J gave up 0 bases, with 8 bases separating them. The CDR3 has 13 amino acids. This chain's CDR3 is CASSPTSNYGYTF. CDR3 DNA: TGTGCCAGCAGCCCCACCTCTAACTATGGCTACACCTTC.

The chain employs TRBV5-4 and TRBJ2-3, with D maybe TRBD2 (6 bases). CDR3 length: 15 residues. Germline CDR1 is SGHNT and CDR2 is YYREEE (reference sequence). Trimming shortened V by 0 bases and J by 3 bases, and 11 bases separated the two germline ends. CDR3 in DNA: TGTGCCAGCAGCTTGGATGGGGGGAAAACAGATACGCAGTATTTT. It codes for CASSLDGGKTDTQYF.

V is TRBV5-6 and J is TRBJ1-5, with D maybe TRBD1 (5 bases). Between the trimmed V and J ends, which lost 4 bases and 3 bases, there was a span of 11 bases. This CDR3 is built from 14 residues. The germline gives CDR1 SGHDT, CDR2 YYEEEE. CDR3 in DNA: TGTGCCAGCAGCATCTCAGGGTACAATCAGCCCCAGCATTTT. Its protein product is CASSISGYNQPQHF.

The chain is built from TRBV28 and TRBJ2-3; 10 bases match TRBD2. The germline gives CDR1 MDHEN, CDR2 SYDVKM. CDR3 length: 16 residues. V was clipped by 5 bases and J by 3 bases; unmatched bases: 8. The CDR3 DNA sequence: TGTGCCAGCAGTCAGCGGGGGGGCTGGATGACAGATACGCAGTATTTT. Amino acid sequence: CASSQRGGWMTDTQYF.

The V call is TRBV18, the J call TRBJ1-3; D ambiguous. The germline V and J ends were trimmed by 1 base and 0 bases, with 13 bases remaining between them. This CDR3 has 17 residues. The germline CDR1 and CDR2 sequences are KGHSH and LQKENI. CDR3 residues: CASSPLRGRDSGNTIYF. CDR3 nucleotide sequence: TGTGCCAGCTCACCACTCCGAGGACGGGACTCTGGAAACACCATATATTTT.